This T cell receptor (beta chain) was observed in a study of T cell responses to AZD1222 COVID-19 vaccine. Study-level results: The study identified only six AZD1222 recipients as seropositive at baseline.

The germline V gene has CDR1 SGHDT and CDR2 YYEEEE. The trim removed 5 bases at V and 5 bases at J, leaving 18 bases unmatched. There are 17 residues in the CDR3. The data were produced by immunoSEQ multiplex PCR, yet TCRdb's version contains in-frame clones alone and is incomplete. Among approximately 100,000 clones listed, 70% to 90% were seen once. This clone was observed once. Its specificity is not known. The sample in question was peripheral blood, obtained 28 days after the second AZD1222 dose. This chain connects TRBV5-6 to TRBJ1-1; 7 bases are shared with TRBD1. This TCR was sampled from an adult who received the AZD1222 COVID-19 vaccine. The CDR3 region has the DNA TGTGCCAGCAGTCCACTCGGGACAGCCTCCATGGAGACTGAAGCTTTCTTT. Translating it yields CASSPLGTASMETEAFF.